This passage covers 24 T cell receptor beta chains from one sample sequenced in a study of T cell repertoires in cytomegalovirus infection. TCRdb called the reads again in MiXCR, with one record for every CDR3 protein. The sample lists around 39,000 distinct CDR3 sequences; approximately 52% were seen once. Their target antigens are unknown. Sequencing was performed on CD8+ T cells from cultured PBMCs, taken from culture after CMV antigen stimulation. These receptors all stem from a human donor in good health (CMV status not recorded). Some clones in this sample may be carry-over from other donors' samples.

This clonotype was seen only once. The chain joins TRBV2 to TRBJ1-6; D gene uncertain. This CDR3 has 15 residues. V was pared by 4 bases and J by 6 bases, with 13 bases between. Looked up from germline, CDR1 is SNHLY and CDR2 is FYNNEI. This CDR3 is CASSARLNFNSPLHF. CDR3 nucleotide sequence: TGTGCCAGCAGTGCGAGGCTAAATTTTAATTCACCCCTCCACTTT. The full variable domain, with the rest looked up from reference TRBV2 and TRBJ1-6, is EPEVTQTPSHQVTQMGQEVILRCVPISNHLYFYWYRQILGQKVEFLVSFYNNEISEKSEIFDDQFSVERPDGSNFTLKIRSTKLEDSAMYFCASSARLNFNSPLHFGNGTRLTVT.

This clonotype was seen only a few times. This sequence joins TRBV29-1 and TRBJ2-3; weak D call: TRBD1 (5 bases). Germline loops: CDR1 SQVTM, CDR2 ANQGSEA. This CDR3 region has 17 residues. V lost 4 bases and J lost 0, with 20 bases in between. The CDR3 DNA reads TGCAGCGTTGGCCAGGGTTCCCGACTTACTAGCACAGATACGCAGTATTTT. This codes for CSVGQGSRLTSTDTQYF.

J is TRBJ1-5 and V is TRBV7-8; 12 bases align to TRBD1. Germline V gene data show CDR1 as SGHVS and CDR2 as FQNEAQ. This CDR3 is 16 amino acids long. V lost 3 bases, J lost 3 bases, and 3 bases stayed unmatched. CDR3 sequence: CASSLGQGANNQPQHF. The CDR3 DNA follows: TGTGCCAGCAGCTTGGGACAGGGGGCGAACAATCAGCCCCAGCATTTT.

This chain connects TRBV15 to TRBJ2-7; the D gene is possibly TRBD2 (6 bases). Trimming stripped 5 bases from V and 0 bases from J, with 17 bases between. Germline CDR1 is LNHNV and CDR2 is YYDKDF (reference sequence). The CDR3 is 16 amino acids. Here the CDR3 DNA reads TGTGCCACCAGCCCCCTGGAGGGTTTCACCTCCTACGAGCAGTACTTC. Its translation is CATSPLEGFTSYEQYF.

The CDR3 nucleotides are TGTGCCAGCAGTTTAGGGGTGTTGGGCTACACCTTC. Translation: CASSLGVLGYTF. The chain combines TRBV12-3 or TRBV12-4 with TRBJ1-2; D is uncertain. The CDR3 covers 12 residues. Trimming pared 1 base from V and 8 bases from J, leaving 8 bases between.

This clonotype was counted only a few times. The V call is TRBV11-2, the J call TRBJ2-5; the match to TRBD1 covers 11 bases. Trimming took 6 bases from V and 5 from J; bases not matched to a gene: 5. Germline assignment: CDR1 SGHAT and CDR2 FQNNGV. The CDR3 loop spans 14 amino acids. The CDR3, as DNA: TGTGCCAGCAGTCACCGGGACAGGGGGGAGACCCAGTACTTC. Translating gives CASSHRDRGETQYF.

The gene calls are TRBV20-1 and TRBJ2-7, with D possibly matching TRBD2 (5 bases). There are 16 residues in the CDR3. V gave up 0 bases and J gave up 2 bases, with 17 bases separating them. Per the germline V gene, CDR1 is DFQATT and CDR2 is SNEGSKA (reference sequence). The CDR3 sequence: CSARDFEGAHAYEQYF. The CDR3 region has the DNA TGCAGTGCTAGAGATTTTGAGGGAGCCCACGCCTACGAGCAGTACTTC.

J is TRBJ1-2 and V is TRBV7-3; a weak D match, TRBD1 (6 bases). The V gene's germline CDR1 is SGHTA and CDR2 FQGTGA. Trimming pared 6 bases from V and 3 bases from J, leaving 11 bases between. The CDR3 runs to 13 residues. The CDR3 bases are TGTGCCAGCAGGTCGGACAGTTACTATGGCTACACCTTC. The encoded protein is CASRSDSYYGYTF.

Only a few counts were recorded for this clonotype. The chain joins TRBV6-5 to TRBJ1-3; D not certain. Germline CDR1 and CDR2: MNHEY and SVGAGI. This CDR3 has 15 residues. V was cut by 6 bases and J by 2 bases, with 14 bases left in between. The CDR3, as DNA: TGTGCCAGCAGACTAAGACAAGGCCCTGGAAACACCATATATTTT. Protein product: CASRLRQGPGNTIYF.

The chain links TRBV29-1 to TRBJ2-1; 11 bases map to TRBD2. Per germline, CDR1 SQVTM and CDR2 ANQGSEA. V lost 5 bases, J lost 6 bases, and 6 bases stayed unmatched. The CDR3 is 14 residues long. The CDR3 protein is CSVLPSGGINEQFF. The CDR3 DNA reads TGCAGCGTTCTCCCTAGCGGGGGGATCAATGAGCAGTTCTTC.

The V call is TRBV5-1, the J call TRBJ2-1; D unclear. The V gene's germline CDR1 is SGHRS and CDR2 YFSETQ. The V end lost 4 bases, the J end lost 8 bases, and 19 bases lay between the germline ends. This CDR3 comprises 15 residues. The CDR3 reads CASSPDRPQSDEQFF. CDR3 nucleotides: TGCGCCAGCAGCCCTGACCGTCCACAGAGCGATGAGCAGTTCTTC.

J is TRBJ1-1 and V is TRBV7-9, with 9 nucleotides matching TRBD1. Germline assignment: CDR1 SEHNR and CDR2 FQNEAQ (reference sequence). The CDR3 covers 15 residues. The junction had 11 bases not matched to a gene; V was cut back by 5 bases and J by 7 bases. DNA for the CDR3: TGTGCCAGCAGCGACTGGGACAGGGTCACGGTTGAAGCTTTCTTT. This gives the protein CASSDWDRVTVEAFF.

This clonotype was observed many times. The rearrangement uses TRBV14 and TRBJ2-7, with D maybe TRBD2 (5 bases). The CDR3 is 12 residues long. The germline V gene has CDR1 SGHDN and CDR2 FVKESK. Trimming took 4 bases from V and 4 from J, leaving 8 bases between them. The CDR3 loop reads CASSPRGYEQYF. The CDR3 region has the DNA TGTGCCAGCAGCCCTCGAGGGTACGAGCAGTACTTC.

This clonotype was picked up a small number of times. The chain employs TRBV27 and TRBJ2-1; 8 bases map to TRBD1. CDR1 MNHEY and CDR2 SMNVEV come from the germline V gene (reference sequence). Unmatched junction bases numbered 8, after V lost 5 bases and J lost 2 bases. This CDR3 is 16 amino acids long. The CDR3 loop is CASSDPQGVPYNEQFF. CDR3 nucleotides: TGTGCCAGCAGTGACCCACAGGGGGTCCCCTACAATGAGCAGTTCTTC.

The chain carries TRBV11-2 and TRBJ2-7; 8 nucleotides match TRBD2. Trimming at V came to 4 bases and at J to 1 base, leaving 6 bases not matched to a gene. The CDR3 has 15 residues. From germline, CDR1 is SGHAT and CDR2 FQNNGV. The CDR3 spells CASSWSGSGSYEQYF. CDR3 coding DNA: TGTGCCAGCAGCTGGAGCGGGAGTGGTTCCTACGAGCAGTACTTC.

V and J are TRBV6-6 and TRBJ1-2; possibly TRBD1 for D (6 bases). Germline values: CDR1 MNHNY, CDR2 SVGAGI (reference sequence). This CDR3 has 13 residues. Deletions cut 2 bases from V and 4 bases from J, with 8 bases between. CDR3 DNA: TGTGCCAGCAGTTACGGACAGTCCTATGGCTACACCTTC. Encoded protein: CASSYGQSYGYTF.

This clonotype was counted between two and nine times. The chain combines TRBV19 with TRBJ1-1, with D perhaps TRBD1 (5 bases). The CDR3 extends over 18 amino acids. Trimming left V 3 bases short and J 0 bases short, with 20 bases between. The germline gives CDR1 LNHDA, CDR2 SQIVND (reference sequence). The CDR3 DNA follows: TGTGCCAGTAGTATTTGGGGGGGACCAGAAACCATGAACACTGAAGCTTTCTTT. Protein: CASSIWGGPETMNTEAFF.

This sequence joins TRBV12-3 or TRBV12-4 and TRBJ2-1; D unclear. V shed 7 bases and J shed 8 bases, with 12 bases lying between them. The CDR3 is made up of 12 amino acids. CDR3 bases: TGTGCCAGCACCCTCTTTACGGATGAGCAGTTCTTC. Encoded protein: CASTLFTDEQFF.

This clonotype was recorded many times. This CDR3 reads CASSTSRGAGQETQYF. The CDR3 DNA follows: TGTGCCAGCAGTACCTCGCGCGGAGCGGGACAAGAGACCCAGTACTTC. V is TRBV6-1 and J is TRBJ2-5; 7 positions match TRBD2. The junction had 11 bases not matched to a gene; V was cut back by 5 bases and J by 2 bases. The CDR3 loop spans 16 amino acids. CDR1 is MNHNS and CDR2 is SASEGT in the germline V gene.

This clonotype was counted between two and nine times. The chain employs TRBV6-6 and TRBJ2-7; D not certain. The CDR3 is made up of 13 amino acids. Trimming stripped 5 bases from V and 4 bases from J, with 12 bases between. Germline V gives CDR1 MNHNY, CDR2 SVGAGI (reference sequence). The CDR3 sequence: CASSDSLRYEQYF. DNA of the CDR3: TGTGCCAGCAGTGATTCTCTTAGATACGAGCAGTACTTC.

The chain links TRBV12-3 or TRBV12-4 to TRBJ2-1; TRBD2 matches 14 bases. The junction had 2 bases not matched to a gene; V was cut back by 4 bases and J by 9 bases. The CDR3 extends over 14 amino acids. CDR3 in DNA: TGTGCCAGCAGTTGGACTAGCGGGAGGTCTGAGCAGTTCTTC. Residues: CASSWTSGRSEQFF.

This chain joins TRBV7-9 and TRBJ2-3; 13 bases are a match to TRBD2. V dropped 4 bases and J dropped 4; count of bases not matched to a gene: 5. The CDR3 consists of 16 residues. Germline V CDR1 and CDR2: SEHNR, FQNEAQ (reference sequence). The DNA for the CDR3 is TGTGCCAGCAGCTCCCGACTAGCGGGAGGCCCAGATACGCAGTATTTT. The encoded protein is CASSSRLAGGPDTQYF.

V and J are TRBV6-8 and TRBJ2-1, with 10 bases lining up with TRBD2. V was clipped by 6 bases and J by 6 bases; unmatched bases: 14. CDR3 length equals 17 residues. Germline V lookup: CDR1 MNHGY, CDR2 SAAAGT. The CDR3 sequence is CASSLPGLADGRNEQFF. DNA for the CDR3: TGTGCCAGCAGCCTACCCGGACTAGCGGACGGCCGCAATGAGCAGTTCTTC.

In its sample, this clonotype was seen a few times. The chain is built from TRBV7-2 and TRBJ1-2, with 9 positions matching TRBD1. In germline, CDR1 is SGHTA, CDR2 FQGNSA. J gave up 4 bases and V 4 bases, and 10 bases lay outside the gene matches. CDR3 length equals 16 residues. CDR3 residues: CASSSERTGAIYGYTF. The CDR3 DNA reads TGTGCCAGCAGCTCCGAGCGGACAGGGGCGATCTATGGCTACACCTTC.